This T cell receptor beta chain was identified in a study of CXCR3-negative and CXCR3-positive naive CD8 T cells. Findings and caveats of the study: Naive CXCR3-positive and CXCR3-negative cells shared TRBV-TRBJ usage; memory cells diverged. Relative to memory CD8+ cells, whose diversity was much lower, both naive subsets had comparably high diversity.

Germline CDR1 reads SQVTM; CDR2 reads ANQGSEA. The CDR3 runs to 15 residues. In the case of this clonotype: Its antigen remains unidentified.

In preparing the TRB cDNA libraries, 5' RACE with UMI labels was used. TCRdb processed the 5' RACE reads again and assigns one entry to each CDR3 protein, with no DNA. The sample spans just over 60,000 distinct CDR3 sequences; the ten largest clones claim about 4.4%. The specimen sequenced was naive CXCR3- CD8+ T cells from blood. Subset noted: CD45RO-CCR7+CD27+CD95- naive CD8+ T cells lacking CXCR3 (TNR3-). The chain joins TRBV29-1 to TRBJ2-7; absent DNA, TCRdb's TRBD1 call cannot be checked. The TCR originated in a human donor in good health. Some clones in this sample may be carry-over from other donors' samples. CDR3 region: CSVEDPGTGIYEQYF.